These 19 T cell receptor beta chains originate from one sample sequenced in a study of blood T cells in healthy people across ages. Using a J-beta primer mix together with a sample-barcoded 5' primer, a second PCR was run for roughly 6 to 12 cycles. TCRdb reprocessed the 5' RACE reads with MiXCR, giving one entry per CDR3 protein. The table records 730,000 or so distinct CDR3 sequences, less than 45% of them present only once. The sample consisted of blood. The source is a man older than 75 in good health.

The table lists this clonotype with a few counts. The CDR3 nucleotides read TGTGCCAGCAGTTCACAGGAGGATGAAAAACTGTTTTTT. The encoded protein is CASSSQEDEKLFF. The V call is TRBV6-6, the J call TRBJ1-4; a possible D gene is TRBD1 (5 bases). Germline assignment: CDR1 MNHNY and CDR2 SVGAGI (reference sequence). This CDR3 has 13 residues. The V end was cut by 4 bases, the J end by 6 bases, with 9 bases between.

This clonotype was observed a few times. The V gene is TRBV7-2, the J gene TRBJ2-5; D is unresolved. Germline CDR1 and CDR2: SGHTA and FQGNSA. The CDR3 is 10 residues long. Trimming left V 4 bases short and J 4 bases short, with 1 base between. CDR3 in DNA: TGTGCCAGCAGCTCAGAGACCCAGTACTTC. Amino acids: CASSSETQYF.

The V and J genes are TRBV20-1 and TRBJ2-7, with 7 bases that match TRBD2. Germline CDR1 reads DFQATT; CDR2 reads SNEGSKA (reference sequence). V shed 0 bases, J shed 1 base, and the junction held 9 bases outside the gene matches. CDR3 size: 16 residues. In DNA, the CDR3 is TGCAGTGCTAGAGATCCGGGGGGTGTTTTATCCTACGAGCAGTACTTC. Protein: CSARDPGGVLSYEQYF.

This clonotype was counted a few times. V and J are TRBV4-1 and TRBJ2-5; D possibly corresponds to TRBD2 (7 bases). Between the trimmed V and J ends, which lost 2 bases and 7 bases, there was a span of 14 bases. Germline assignment: CDR1 MGHRA and CDR2 YSYEKL. The CDR3 extends over 14 amino acids. The CDR3 bases are TGCGCCAGCAGCCAAAGTTCGCGGGGGCGGACCCAGTACTTC. Its translation is CASSQSSRGRTQYF.

At least ten counts were recorded for this clonotype. The chain combines TRBV10-1 with TRBJ2-1; D may be TRBD2 (6 bases). V gave up 2 bases and J gave up 0 bases, with 11 bases separating them. This CDR3 has 16 residues. Germline lookup yields CDR1 WNHNN and CDR2 SYGVQD (reference sequence). The CDR3 here is CASSESMGGSYNEQFF. The CDR3 DNA sequence: TGCGCCAGCAGTGAGAGTATGGGAGGCTCCTACAATGAGCAGTTCTTC.

This clonotype has just a few counts. The chain carries TRBV12-5 and TRBJ2-3; 8 nucleotides align to TRBD1. This CDR3 has 15 residues. V trimming: 6 bases; J trimming: 0 bases; junction bases outside the gene matches: 5. Germline CDR1 reads LGHNT; CDR2 reads FRNRAP. The CDR3 coding sequence is TGTGCTAGTGGGGCCGGGACAGGTAGCACAGATACGCAGTATTTT. This gives the protein CASGAGTGSTDTQYF. The full variable domain, in which reference TRBV12-5 and TRBJ2-3 provide the parts outside the CDR3, is DARVTQTPRHKVTEMGQEVTMRCQPILGHNTVFWYRQTMMQGLELLAYFRNRAPLDDSGMPKDRFSAEMPDATLATLKIQPSEPRDSAVYFCASGAGTGSTDTQYFGPGTRLTVL.

A few counts support this clonotype. The chain recombines TRBV6-5 with TRBJ1-2; TRBD1 is a possible D gene (5 bases). The V gene lost 10 bases and the J gene lost 8 bases, with 17 bases spanning the gap. The CDR3 is 12 amino acids. Germline V gene lookup returns CDR1 MNHEY and CDR2 SVGAGI. This CDR3 reads CATSTAGEGYTF. Written as DNA, the CDR3 is TGTGCCACCTCGACAGCCGGAGAGGGCTACACCTTC.

This clonotype was counted many times. The chain is built from TRBV27 and TRBJ1-2; 8 bases match TRBD1. V lost 3 bases, J lost 10 bases, and 10 bases stayed unmatched. The CDR3 totals 14 residues. Germline V gives CDR1 MNHEY, CDR2 SMNVEV (reference sequence). The CDR3 coding sequence is TGTGCCAGCAGTTTTACCGGACAGGGAGATTTCTACACCTTC. It codes for CASSFTGQGDFYTF.

In its sample, this clonotype was seen a few times. The chain combines TRBV6-5 with TRBJ1-2; D perhaps matches TRBD1 (5 bases). CDR3 length: 16 residues. V was pared by 0 bases and J by 6 bases, with 17 bases between. CDR1 is MNHEY, CDR2 SVGAGI, per germline. CDR3 loop: CASSYSDLGHLHGYTF. The CDR3 DNA sequence: TGTGCCAGCAGTTACTCAGATTTAGGACACCTCCATGGCTACACCTTC.

This clonotype was recorded once. Its ends do not fully match the called genes, so a read error is possible. The chain is built from TRBV7-9 and TRBJ2-5; D gene ambiguous. The end of the DNA fits TRBJ2-7 better, so the J call may be wrong. CDR3 length equals 13 residues. The germline V gene encodes CDR1 SEHNR and CDR2 FQNEAQ (reference sequence). DNA for the CDR3: TGTGTCAGCAGCTTAGGAGCCGTATACGAGCAGTACTTC. Its protein is CVSSLGAVYEQYF.

The rearrangement joins TRBV7-2 to TRBJ2-5; 7 bases agree with TRBD2. Trimming at V came to 4 bases and at J to 4 bases, leaving 6 bases not matched to a gene. This CDR3 comprises 14 residues. Germline values: CDR1 SGHTA, CDR2 FQGNSA. The CDR3 DNA follows: TGTGCCAGCAGCTGGGGATCGGGGGGAGAGACCCAGTACTTC. It encodes CASSWGSGGETQYF.

This clonotype was picked up a small number of times. The genes are TRBV6-6 and TRBJ2-7; 9 nucleotides match TRBD1. The V and J ends lost 4 bases and 0 bases, in that order; junction bases with no gene match: 4. Germline-derived CDR1 and CDR2 are MNHNY and SVGAGI (reference sequence). The CDR3 has 15 amino acids. In DNA, the CDR3 is TGTGCCAGCAGTTCCTGGGACAGGGTCTCCTACGAGCAGTACTTC. It codes for CASSSWDRVSYEQYF.

The rearrangement joins TRBV12-3 or TRBV12-4 to TRBJ2-1; no clear D. The V end lost 3 bases, the J end lost 7 bases, and 7 bases lay between the germline ends. CDR3 length: 12 residues. The CDR3 DNA reads as TGTGCCAGCAGTTTTGCTCGGAATGAGCAGTTCTTC. It codes for CASSFARNEQFF.

This clonotype has more than one count but fewer than ten. This chain connects TRBV6-5 to TRBJ2-5; 7 nucleotides line up with TRBD1. With 5 bases clipped from V and 3 bases from J, the junction kept 6 bases outside the gene matches. Looked up from germline, CDR1 is MNHEY and CDR2 is SVGAGI. The CDR3 totals 14 residues. CDR3 DNA sequence: TGTGCCAGCAGTCCCCTGACAGGGAAAGAGACCCAGTACTTC. Its translation: CASSPLTGKETQYF.

A few counts support this clonotype. CDR3 DNA: TGTGCCAGCAGCCGATCTAGCGGGAGACCGACCTACGAGCAGTACTTC. This codes for CASSRSSGRPTYEQYF. The chain has TRBV7-8 and TRBJ2-7, with 10 bases matching TRBD2. Germline V CDR1 and CDR2: SGHVS, FQNEAQ. Germline trimming cut 5 bases from V and 2 bases from J; bases unmatched to any gene: 9. There are 16 residues in the CDR3.

This clonotype was counted many times. The rearrangement joins TRBV7-2 to TRBJ1-2; unclear D gene. Germline V lookup: CDR1 SGHTA, CDR2 FQGNSA. This CDR3 has 15 amino acids. V lost 1 base to trimming and J lost 6 bases, with 15 bases between them. CDR3 nucleotides: TGTGCCAGCAGCTTAGATGTCGGGATGCTCGATGGCTACACCTTC. It translates to CASSLDVGMLDGYTF.

The rearrangement links TRBV27 to TRBJ1-1; 7 nucleotides align to TRBD1. Germline V lookup: CDR1 MNHEY, CDR2 SMNVEV (reference sequence). V gave up 2 bases and J gave up 0 bases; unmatched junction bases: 0. This CDR3 has 14 amino acids. The CDR3 loop reads CASSLGTVNTEAFF. DNA of the CDR3: TGTGCCAGCAGTTTAGGGACAGTGAACACTGAAGCTTTCTTT.

The chain recombines TRBV6-2 or TRBV6-3 with TRBJ2-5; D is possibly TRBD1 or TRBD2 (6 bases each). Germline V gene sequence: CDR1 MNHEY, CDR2 SVGEGT. The CDR3 has 13 residues. V lost 4 bases and J 9 bases, leaving 15 bases between the germline ends. CDR3 loop: CASSSGAPGSQYF. CDR3 coding DNA: TGTGCCAGCAGTTCGGGGGCCCCTGGGTCCCAGTACTTC.

Note on this clonotype: This clone may be a read error of a much larger clone one base away. This sequence joins TRBV6-2 or TRBV6-3 and TRBJ2-1, with D maybe TRBD1 (5 bases). This CDR3 comprises 15 residues. In germline, CDR1 is MNHEY, CDR2 SVGEGT. CDR3 nucleotides: TGTGTCAGCAGTTACCCTAGGGGCTCCTACAATGAGCAGTTCTTC. It codes for CVSSYPRGSYNEQFF.